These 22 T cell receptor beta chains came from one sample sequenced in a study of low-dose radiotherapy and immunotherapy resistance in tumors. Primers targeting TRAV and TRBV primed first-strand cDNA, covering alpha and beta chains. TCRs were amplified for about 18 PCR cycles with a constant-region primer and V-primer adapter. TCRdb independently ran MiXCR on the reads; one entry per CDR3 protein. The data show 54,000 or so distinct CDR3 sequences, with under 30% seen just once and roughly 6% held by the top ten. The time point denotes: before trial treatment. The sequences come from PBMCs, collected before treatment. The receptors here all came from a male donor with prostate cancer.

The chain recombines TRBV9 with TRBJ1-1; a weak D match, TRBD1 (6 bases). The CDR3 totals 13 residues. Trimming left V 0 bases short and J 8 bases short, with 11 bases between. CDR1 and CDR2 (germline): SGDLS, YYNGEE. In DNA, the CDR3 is TGTGCCAGCAGCGTAGAGGGACACGGAGAAGCTTTCTTT. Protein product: CASSVEGHGEAFF.

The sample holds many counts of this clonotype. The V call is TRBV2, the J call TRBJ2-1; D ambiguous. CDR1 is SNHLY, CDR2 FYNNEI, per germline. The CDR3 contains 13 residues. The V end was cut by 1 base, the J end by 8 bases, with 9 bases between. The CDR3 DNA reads TGTGCCAGCAGTGAAGAAGTTCGGCATGAGCAGTTCTTC. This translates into CASSEEVRHEQFF.

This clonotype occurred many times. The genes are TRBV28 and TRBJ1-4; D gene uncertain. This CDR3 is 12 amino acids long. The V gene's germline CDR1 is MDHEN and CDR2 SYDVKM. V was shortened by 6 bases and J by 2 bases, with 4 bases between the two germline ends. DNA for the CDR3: TGTGCCAGCAGGATCACTAATGAAAAACTGTTTTTT. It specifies CASRITNEKLFF.

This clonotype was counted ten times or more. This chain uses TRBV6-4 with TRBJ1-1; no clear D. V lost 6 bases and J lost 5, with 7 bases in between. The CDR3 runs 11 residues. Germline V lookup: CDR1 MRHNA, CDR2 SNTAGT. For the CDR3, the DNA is TGTGCCAGCAGCGGAGGTACTGAAGCTTTCTTT. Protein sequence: CASSGGTEAFF.

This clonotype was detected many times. This CDR3 reads CASSKQGWDTEAFF. CDR3 nucleotides: TGTGCCAGCAGCAAACAGGGATGGGACACTGAAGCTTTCTTT. The V call is TRBV5-8, the J call TRBJ1-1; D might be TRBD1 (6 bases). This CDR3 contains 14 residues. Looked up from germline, CDR1 is SGHTS and CDR2 is YDEGEE. Trimming cost V 4 bases and J 3 bases, with 13 bases left between them.

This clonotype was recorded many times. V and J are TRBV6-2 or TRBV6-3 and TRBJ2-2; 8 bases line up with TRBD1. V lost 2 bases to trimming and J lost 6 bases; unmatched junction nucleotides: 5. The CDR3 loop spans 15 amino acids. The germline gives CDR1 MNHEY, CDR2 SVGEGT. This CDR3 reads CASSYGAGGPGELFF. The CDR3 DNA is TGTGCCAGCAGTTACGGGGCAGGGGGCCCCGGGGAGCTGTTTTTT.

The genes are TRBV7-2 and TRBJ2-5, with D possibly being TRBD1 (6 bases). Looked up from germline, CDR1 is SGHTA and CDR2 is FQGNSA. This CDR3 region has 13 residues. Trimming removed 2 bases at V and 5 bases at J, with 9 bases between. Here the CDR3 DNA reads TGTGCCAGCAGCTTACAGGGGTGGGAGACCCAGTACTTC. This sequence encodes CASSLQGWETQYF.

CDR3 DNA: TGTGCCAGCAGCGCTGGGGACAGGGAGCAACAAGAGACCCAGTACTTC. Translating it yields CASSAGDREQQETQYF. The chain couples TRBV9 to TRBJ2-5, with 9 bases identical to TRBD1. In germline, CDR1 is SGDLS, CDR2 YYNGEE. This CDR3 comprises 16 residues. V gave up 3 bases and J gave up 2 bases; unmatched junction bases: 8.

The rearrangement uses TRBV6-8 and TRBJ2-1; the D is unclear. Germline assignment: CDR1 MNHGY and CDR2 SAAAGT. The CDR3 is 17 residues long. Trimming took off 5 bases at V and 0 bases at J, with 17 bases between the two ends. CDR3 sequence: CASSPPPSRTSYNEQFF. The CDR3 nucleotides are TGTGCCAGCAGTCCCCCCCCAAGTCGGACCTCCTACAATGAGCAGTTCTTC.

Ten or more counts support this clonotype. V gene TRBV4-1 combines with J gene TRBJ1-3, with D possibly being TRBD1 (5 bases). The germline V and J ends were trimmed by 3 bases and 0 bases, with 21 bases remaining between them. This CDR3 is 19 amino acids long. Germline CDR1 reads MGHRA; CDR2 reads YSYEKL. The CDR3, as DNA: TGCGCCAGCAGCCAGTCAGTTCCAGGGACGGTCAACTCTGGAAACACCATATATTTT. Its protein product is CASSQSVPGTVNSGNTIYF.

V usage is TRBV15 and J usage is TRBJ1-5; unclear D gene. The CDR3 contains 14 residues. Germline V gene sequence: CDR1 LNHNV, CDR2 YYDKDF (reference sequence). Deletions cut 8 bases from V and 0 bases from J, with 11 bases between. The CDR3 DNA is TGTGCCACCCGGAAGGGAAATAGCAATCAGCCCCAGCATTTT. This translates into CATRKGNSNQPQHF.

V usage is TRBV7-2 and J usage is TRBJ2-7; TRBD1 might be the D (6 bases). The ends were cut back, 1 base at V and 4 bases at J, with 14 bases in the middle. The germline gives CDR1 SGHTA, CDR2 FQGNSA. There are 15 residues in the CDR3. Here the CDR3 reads CASSLDSGGAYEQYF. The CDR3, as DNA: TGTGCCAGCAGCTTAGATAGTGGGGGCGCATACGAGCAGTACTTC.

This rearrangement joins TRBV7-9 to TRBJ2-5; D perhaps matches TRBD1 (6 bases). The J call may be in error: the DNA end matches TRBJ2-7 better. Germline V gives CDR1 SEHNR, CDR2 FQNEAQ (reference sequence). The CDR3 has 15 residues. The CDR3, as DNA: TGTGCCAGCAGTCCCAGTCAGACAGGTGACTACGAGCAGTACTTC. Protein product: CASSPSQTGDYEQYF.

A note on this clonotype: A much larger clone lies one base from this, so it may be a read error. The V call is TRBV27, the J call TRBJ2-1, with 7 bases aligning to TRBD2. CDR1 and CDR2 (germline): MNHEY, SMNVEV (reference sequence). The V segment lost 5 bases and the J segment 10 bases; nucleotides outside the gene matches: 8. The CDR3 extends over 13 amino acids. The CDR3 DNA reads TGTGCCAGCAGTCGGACTAGGGGCTACGAGCAGTTCTTC. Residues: CASSRTRGYEQFF.

CDR3 DNA: TGTGCCAGCAGCTTAGCCCTTTTGGTAGCGGGAGGGTCCTACAATGAGCAGTTCTTC. It is translated as CASSLALLVAGGSYNEQFF. The chain is built from TRBV7-9 and TRBJ2-1; 11 bases line up with TRBD2. The CDR3 runs to 19 residues. The V segment lost 0 bases and the J segment 1 base; nucleotides outside the gene matches: 8. Germline V gene lookup returns CDR1 SEHNR and CDR2 FQNEAQ (reference sequence).

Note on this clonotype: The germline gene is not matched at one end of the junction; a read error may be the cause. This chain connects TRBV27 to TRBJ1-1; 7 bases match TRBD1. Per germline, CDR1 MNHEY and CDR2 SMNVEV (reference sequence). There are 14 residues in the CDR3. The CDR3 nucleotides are TGTGTCAGCAGAAGGGACAGAATGAACACTGAAGCTTTCTTT. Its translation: CVSRRDRMNTEAFF.

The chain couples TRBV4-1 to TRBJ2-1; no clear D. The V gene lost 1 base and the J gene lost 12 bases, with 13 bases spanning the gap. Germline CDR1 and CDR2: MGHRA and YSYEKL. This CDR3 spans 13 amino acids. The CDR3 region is CASSQVASPTQFF. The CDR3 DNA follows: TGCGCCAGCAGCCAAGTTGCGTCCCCTACGCAGTTCTTC.

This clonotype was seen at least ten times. The CDR3 here is CASSQAPLAGGVGELFF. The CDR3 nucleotides read TGTGCCAGCAGCCAAGCCCCGCTAGCAGGAGGGGTCGGGGAGCTGTTTTTT. This chain uses TRBV7-8 with TRBJ2-2; D is possibly TRBD2 (6 bases). V was pared by 5 bases and J by 7 bases, with 23 bases between. In germline, CDR1 is SGHVS, CDR2 FQNEAQ. There are 17 residues in the CDR3.

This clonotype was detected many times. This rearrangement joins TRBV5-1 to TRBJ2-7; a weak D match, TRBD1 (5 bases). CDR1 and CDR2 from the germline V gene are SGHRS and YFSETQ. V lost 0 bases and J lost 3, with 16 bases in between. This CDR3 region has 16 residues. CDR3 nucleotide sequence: TGCGCCAGCAGCTTGGGACCCCAGGGAATCAGCTACGAGCAGTACTTC. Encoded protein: CASSLGPQGISYEQYF.

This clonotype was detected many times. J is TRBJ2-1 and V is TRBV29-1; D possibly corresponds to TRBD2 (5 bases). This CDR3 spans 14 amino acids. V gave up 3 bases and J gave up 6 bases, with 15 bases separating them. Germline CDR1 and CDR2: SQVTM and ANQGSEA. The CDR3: CSVDEARAGNEQFF. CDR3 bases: TGCAGCGTTGACGAGGCGAGGGCGGGCAATGAGCAGTTCTTC.

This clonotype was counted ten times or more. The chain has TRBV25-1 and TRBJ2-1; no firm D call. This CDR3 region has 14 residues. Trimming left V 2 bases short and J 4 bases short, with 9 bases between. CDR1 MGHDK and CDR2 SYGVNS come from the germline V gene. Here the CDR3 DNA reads TGTGCCAGCAGTGAAGTAGGCCCTTACAATGAGCAGTTCTTC. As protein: CASSEVGPYNEQFF.

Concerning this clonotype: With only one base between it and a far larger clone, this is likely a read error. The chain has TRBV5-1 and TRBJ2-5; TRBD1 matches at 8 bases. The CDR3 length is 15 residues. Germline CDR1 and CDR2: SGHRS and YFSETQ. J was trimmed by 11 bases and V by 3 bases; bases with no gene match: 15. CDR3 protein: CASSWTGRFYNEQYF. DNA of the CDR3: TGCGCCAGCAGCTGGACAGGGCGCTTCTACAATGAGCAGTACTTC. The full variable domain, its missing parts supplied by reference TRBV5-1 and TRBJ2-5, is KAGVTQTPRYLIKTRGQQVTLSCSPISGHRSVSWYQQTPGQGLQFLFEYFSETQRNKGNFPGRFSGRQFSNSRSEMNVSTLELGDSALYLCASSWTGRFYNEQYFGPGTRLLVL.